This entry lists 5 T cell receptor beta chains sequenced from one sample in a study of T cell clonality in common variable immunodeficiency. Here immunoSEQ multiplex PCR was the method, and the copy in TCRdb shows in-frame clones only, minus some. The profile covers tens of thousands of clones, none occurring a single time. The sequenced sample consisted of peripheral blood mononuclear cells. The receptors shown here come from a person aged 18-69 years in good health.

This clone was recorded at least ten times. The read ends 3 residues shy of where the CDR3 ends; the end is completed using the germline J gene. The rearrangement joins TRBV28 to TRBJ1-1; 7 nucleotides line up with TRBD1. Losses at the gene ends were 8 bases for V and 6 bases for J; bases not matched to a gene: 15. The CDR3 covers 15 residues. Looked up from germline, CDR1 is MDHEN and CDR2 is SYDVKM. CDR3 loop: CASSGGGAGLSEAFF. The part of the CDR3 DNA that was read is TGTGCCAGCTCTGGAGGGGGCGCTGGGCTTTCTGAA.

In this sample, this clone turned up many times. The read finishes 3 residues shy of the CDR3 end, and the germline J gene is used to complete it. The chain employs TRBV7-3 and TRBJ2-4, with D possibly being TRBD1 (7 bases). This CDR3 comprises 15 residues. The ends were cut back, 4 bases at V and 3 bases at J, with 13 bases in the middle. Germline V CDR1 and CDR2: SGHTA, FQGTGA. The CDR3 sequence is CASSSGGGGKNIQYF. The covered CDR3 bases are TGTGCCAGCAGCTCAGGGGGAGGAGGCAAAAACATT. Full variable domain (outside the CDR3, taken from reference TRBV7-3 and TRBJ2-4): GAGVSQTPSNKVTEKGKYVELRCDPISGHTALYWYRQSLGQGPEFLIYFQGTGAADDSGLPNDRFFAVRPEGSVSTLKIQRTERGDSAVYLCASSSGGGGKNIQYFGAGTRLSVL.

Many counts were recorded for this clone. The sequenced fragment ends 3 residues before the CDR3 boundary, so the rest is inferred from the germline J gene. The chain couples TRBV5-1 to TRBJ1-1; no clear D gene. Looked up from germline, CDR1 is SGHRS and CDR2 is YFSETQ. The CDR3 has 15 residues. V dropped 1 base and J dropped 0 bases, with 10 bases sitting between them. The covered CDR3 bases are TGCGCCAGCAGCTTGTCTGCACAGTTGAACACTGAA. Its protein is CASSLSAQLNTE. In full, the CDR3 is CASSLSAQLNTEAFF.

With respect to this clone: The CDR3 extends 3 residues past the end of the read, so its final part is completed from the germline J gene. The rearrangement uses TRBV6-2 or TRBV6-3 and TRBJ1-2; D is ambiguous. CDR1 is MNHEY, CDR2 SVGEGT, per germline. The CDR3 covers 13 residues. The CDR3 protein is CASTSGRWNDYTF. The part of the CDR3 DNA that was read is TGTGCCAGCACTAGCGGGAGGTGGAATGAC.

There are many counts of this clone. The read terminates 3 residues ahead of where the CDR3 ends, so the germline J gene completes it. This chain uses TRBV7-6 with TRBJ2-1; D remains unclear. The CDR3 loop spans 15 amino acids. From germline, CDR1 is SGHVS and CDR2 FNYEAQ. V was pared by 5 bases and J by 1 base, with 12 bases between. CDR3 DNA (partial): TGTGCCAGCAGCCCCCTGCTCGGTTCCTACAATGAG. Amino acid sequence: CASSPLLGSYNE. The whole CDR3 sequence reads CASSPLLGSYNEQFF.